Detailed here is one TCR beta chain. As handled by the study authors: Counts of nucleated cells, estimated from reference gene primer amplification, were obtained. The table came from immunoSEQ multiplex PCR; TCRdb's copy has only in-frame clones and leaves some out. D and trimming were read from the DNA, whereas the V and J calls and clone size are those reported in that table. The repertoire consists of about 140,000 clones, with under 90% occurring once and the leading ten covering roughly 10%. This entry belongs to a study of blood T cell repertoires in COVID-19. About the research overall: Specimens from acute and convalescent COVID-19 originated in the United States, Italy and Spain. PBMCs, B-cell-depleted T cells, or T cells provided the cDNA or gDNA that made up the material.

Germline CDR1 reads KGHSH; CDR2 reads LQKENI. Trimming removed 1 base from V and 2 bases from J, with 8 bases in between. The CDR3 totals 14 residues. Material: peripheral blood. The gene calls are TRBV18 and TRBJ1-1; a weak D match, TRBD1 (6 bases). The origin of this receptor is an elderly woman in a cohort sampled during active or convalescent COVID-19. The CDR3 loop reads CASSPQGENTEAFF. The CDR3 DNA sequence: TGTGCCAGCTCACCACAGGGGGAAAACACTGAAGCTTTCTTT. Based on the CDR3 plus reference TRBV18 and TRBJ1-1, the full variable domain is NAGVMQNPRHLVRRRGQEARLRCSPMKGHSHVYWYRQLPEEGLKFMVYLQKENIIDESGMPKERFSAEFPKEGPSILRIQQVVRGDSAAYFCASSPQGENTEAFFGQGTRLTVV.